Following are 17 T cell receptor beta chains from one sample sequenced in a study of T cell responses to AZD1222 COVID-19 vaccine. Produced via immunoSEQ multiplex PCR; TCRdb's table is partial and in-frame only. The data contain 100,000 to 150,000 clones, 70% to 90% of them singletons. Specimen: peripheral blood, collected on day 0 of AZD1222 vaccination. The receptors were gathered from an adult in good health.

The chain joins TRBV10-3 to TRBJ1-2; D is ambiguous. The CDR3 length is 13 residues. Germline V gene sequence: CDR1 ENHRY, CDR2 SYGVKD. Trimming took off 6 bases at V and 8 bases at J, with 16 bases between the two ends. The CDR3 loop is CAIRGSGGGGYTF. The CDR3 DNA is TGTGCCATCAGAGGGAGCGGCGGAGGAGGCTACACCTTC.

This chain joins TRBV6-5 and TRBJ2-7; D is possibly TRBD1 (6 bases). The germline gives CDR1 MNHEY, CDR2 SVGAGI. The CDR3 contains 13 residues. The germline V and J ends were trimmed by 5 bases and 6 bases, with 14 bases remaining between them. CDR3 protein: CASSRDTVGEQYF. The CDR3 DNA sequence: TGTGCCAGCAGTCGGGACACCGTAGGCGAGCAGTACTTC.

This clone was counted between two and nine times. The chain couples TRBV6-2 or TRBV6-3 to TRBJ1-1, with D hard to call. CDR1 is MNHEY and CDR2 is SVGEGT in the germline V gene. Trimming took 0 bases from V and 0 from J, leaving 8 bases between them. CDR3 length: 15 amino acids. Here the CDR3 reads CASSYSPQVNTEAFF. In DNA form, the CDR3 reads TGTGCCAGCAGTTACTCGCCTCAGGTGAACACTGAAGCTTTCTTT.

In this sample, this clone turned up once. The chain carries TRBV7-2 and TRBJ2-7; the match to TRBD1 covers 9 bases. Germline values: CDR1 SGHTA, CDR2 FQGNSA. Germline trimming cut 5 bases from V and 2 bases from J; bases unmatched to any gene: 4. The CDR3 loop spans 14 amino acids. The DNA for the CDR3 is TGTGCCAGCAGCAATACAGGGGGCCCCTACGAGCAGTACTTC. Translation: CASSNTGGPYEQYF.

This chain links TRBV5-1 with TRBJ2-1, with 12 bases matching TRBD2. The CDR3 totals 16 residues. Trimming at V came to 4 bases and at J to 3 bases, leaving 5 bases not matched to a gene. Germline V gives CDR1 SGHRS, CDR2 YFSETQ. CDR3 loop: CASSDTSGGYYNEQFF. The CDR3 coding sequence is TGCGCCAGCAGCGACACTAGCGGGGGGTACTACAATGAGCAGTTCTTC.

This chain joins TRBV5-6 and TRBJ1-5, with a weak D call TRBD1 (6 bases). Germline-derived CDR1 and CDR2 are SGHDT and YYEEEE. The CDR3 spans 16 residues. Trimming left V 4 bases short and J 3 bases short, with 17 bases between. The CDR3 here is CASSLGAGASNQPQHF. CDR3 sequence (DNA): TGTGCCAGCAGCCTGGGGGCGGGGGCGTCCAATCAGCCCCAGCATTTT.

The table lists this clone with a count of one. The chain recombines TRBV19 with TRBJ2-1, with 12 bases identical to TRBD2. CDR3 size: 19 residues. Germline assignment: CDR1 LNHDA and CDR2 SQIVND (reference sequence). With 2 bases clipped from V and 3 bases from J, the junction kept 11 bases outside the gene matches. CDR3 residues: CASSIRTSGGRGGYNEQFF. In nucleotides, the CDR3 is TGTGCCAGTAGTATACGCACTAGCGGGGGGAGAGGGGGCTACAATGAGCAGTTCTTC.

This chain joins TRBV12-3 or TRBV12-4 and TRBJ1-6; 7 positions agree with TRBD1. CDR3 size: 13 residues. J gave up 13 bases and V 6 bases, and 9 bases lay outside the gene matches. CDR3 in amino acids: CASRTQGDGPLHF. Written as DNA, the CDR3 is TGTGCCAGCAGAACCCAGGGGGATGGGCCCCTCCACTTT.

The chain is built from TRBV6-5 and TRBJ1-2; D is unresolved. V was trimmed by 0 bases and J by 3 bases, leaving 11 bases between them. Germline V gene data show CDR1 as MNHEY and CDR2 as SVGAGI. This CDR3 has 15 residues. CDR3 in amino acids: CASSYSPVAHYGYTF. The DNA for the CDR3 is TGTGCCAGCAGTTACTCCCCAGTGGCTCACTATGGCTACACCTTC.

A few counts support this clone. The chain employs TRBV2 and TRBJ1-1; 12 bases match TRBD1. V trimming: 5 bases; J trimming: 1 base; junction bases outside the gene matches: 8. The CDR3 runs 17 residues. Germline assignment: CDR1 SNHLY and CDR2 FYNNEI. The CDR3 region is CASSRGQGALGNTEAFF. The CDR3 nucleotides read TGTGCCAGCAGTCGGGGACAGGGGGCCCTCGGGAACACTGAAGCTTTCTTT.

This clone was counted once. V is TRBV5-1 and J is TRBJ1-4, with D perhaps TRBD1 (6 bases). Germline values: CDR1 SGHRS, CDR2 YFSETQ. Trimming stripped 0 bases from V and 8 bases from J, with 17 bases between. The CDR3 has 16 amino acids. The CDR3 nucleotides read TGCGCCAGCAGCTTGGGCTCCGGGGGCCCTAGGGAAAAACTGTTTTTT. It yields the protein CASSLGSGGPREKLFF.

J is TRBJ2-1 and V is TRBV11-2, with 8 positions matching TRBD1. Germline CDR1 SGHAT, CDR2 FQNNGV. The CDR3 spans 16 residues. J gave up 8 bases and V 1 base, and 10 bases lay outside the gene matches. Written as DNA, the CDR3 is TGTGCCAGCAGCTTAGCGGCAGGGGGCGCAGCCTATGAGCAGTTCTTC. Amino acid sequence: CASSLAAGGAAYEQFF.

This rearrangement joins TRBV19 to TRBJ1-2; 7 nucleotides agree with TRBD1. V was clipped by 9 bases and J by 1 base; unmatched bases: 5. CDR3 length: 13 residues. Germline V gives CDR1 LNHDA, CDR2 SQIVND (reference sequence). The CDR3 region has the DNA TGTGCCAGCTCGACAGGGTTTAACTATGGCTACACCTTC. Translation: CASSTGFNYGYTF.

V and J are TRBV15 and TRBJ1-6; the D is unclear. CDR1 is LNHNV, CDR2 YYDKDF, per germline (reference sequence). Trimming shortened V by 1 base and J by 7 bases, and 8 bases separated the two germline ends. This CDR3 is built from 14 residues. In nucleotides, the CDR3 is TGTGCCACCAGCAGAGGATCGGAAAATTCACCCCTCCACTTT. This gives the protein CATSRGSENSPLHF.

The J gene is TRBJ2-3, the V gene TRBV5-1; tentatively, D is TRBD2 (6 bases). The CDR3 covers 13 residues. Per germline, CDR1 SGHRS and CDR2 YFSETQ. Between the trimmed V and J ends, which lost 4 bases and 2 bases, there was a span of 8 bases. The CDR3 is CASSRDSTDTQYF. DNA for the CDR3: TGCGCCAGCAGCAGGGACTCCACAGATACGCAGTATTTT.

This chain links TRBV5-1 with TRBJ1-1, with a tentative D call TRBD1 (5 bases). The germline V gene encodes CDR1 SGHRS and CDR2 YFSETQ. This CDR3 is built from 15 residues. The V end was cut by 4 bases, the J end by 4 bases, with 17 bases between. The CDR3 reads CASSPPAGDGTEAFF. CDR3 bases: TGCGCCAGCAGCCCACCGGCGGGGGATGGCACTGAAGCTTTCTTT.

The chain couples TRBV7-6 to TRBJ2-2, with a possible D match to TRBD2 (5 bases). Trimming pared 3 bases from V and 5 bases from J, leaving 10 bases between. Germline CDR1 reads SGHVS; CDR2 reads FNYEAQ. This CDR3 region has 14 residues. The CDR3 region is CASSFTRETGELFF. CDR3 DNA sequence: TGTGCCAGCAGCTTTACGAGGGAAACCGGGGAGCTGTTTTTT. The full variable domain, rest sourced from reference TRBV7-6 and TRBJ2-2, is GAGVSQSPRYKVTKRGQDVALRCDPISGHVSLYWYRQALGQGPEFLTYFNYEAQQDKSGLPNDRFSAERPEGSISTLTIQRTEQRDSAMYRCASSFTRETGELFFGEGSRLTVL.